The present T cell receptor (beta chain) was sequenced within a study of blood T cell repertoires in COVID-19. On the study more broadly: Samples of COVID-19 (acute and convalescent) were obtained from the United States, Italy and Spain.

Clones were sequenced by immunoSEQ multiplex PCR, and TCRdb holds only the in-frame ones, with some missing. Here the sample spans around 330,000 clones, approximately 81% being singletons. The participants were between about 18 and 90 years old and came from 24 US areas. Cohorts were determined from participant-reported clinical history. A case of COVID-19 had been met by exposed participants within 2 weeks before study entry. V lost 5 bases and J lost 5; bases outside the gene matches: 2. This CDR3 is 15 amino acids long. Germline values: CDR1 LGHDT, CDR2 YNNKEL (reference sequence). The sequence was collected from a woman aged 30 to 39 who had been exposed to COVID-19. This chain connects TRBV3-1 (or the pseudogene TRBV3-2) to TRBJ2-1, with 14 bases aligning to TRBD2. Material: PBMCs or T cells enriched from blood (not recorded which). In DNA, the CDR3 is TGTGCCAGCAGCTCGGGACTAGCGGGAGACAATGAGCAGTTCTTC. Translating gives CASSSGLAGDNEQFF.